This TCR beta chain was observed in a study of blood T cell repertoires in COVID-19. Study information: Sources were T cells, B-cell-depleted T cells, or PBMCs; the material itself was cDNA or gDNA.

This clone was recorded a few times. This CDR3 spans 15 amino acids. The V and J ends lost 0 bases and 2 bases respectively, with 8 bases between them. Germline V gene lookup returns CDR1 SGHRS and CDR2 YFSETQ. In the original analysis: Amplified reference gene primers provided the basis for estimating nucleated cell counts. The repertoire was sequenced with immunoSEQ multiplex PCR; TCRdb's copy has only in-frame clones and lacks some. The V and J calls and clone size are taken from that table; D and trimming were inferred from the DNA. Of 200,000 to 300,000 clones listed, 70% to 90% are singletons. The chain joins TRBV5-1 to TRBJ1-4, with D hard to call. The sequencing input was peripheral blood. The sequence was obtained from a man aged 18-30 years with active or convalescent COVID-19. CDR3 sequence: CASSLAGSTNEKLFF. In DNA, the CDR3 is TGCGCCAGCAGCTTGGCAGGTTCTACTAATGAAAAACTGTTTTTT.